This T cell receptor (beta chain) comes out of a study of radiation and T cells in renal cell carcinoma. Only in-frame clones appear in the TCRdb table, and some are missing; sequencing was by immunoSEQ multiplex PCR. The sample consists of roughly 82,000 clones, roughly nine tenths of them appearing once. Time point described: blood 4 weeks post-SBRT, at nephrectomy. Treatment meaning: 15 Gy SBRT to primary tumor, nephrectomy 4 weeks later. From germline, CDR1 is SGHVS and CDR2 FQNEAQ. V was cut by 1 base and J by 1 base, with 5 bases left in between. The length of the CDR3 is 15 residues. The chain couples TRBV7-8 to TRBJ2-6, with D unresolved. This receptor was taken from a woman in her seventies with renal cell carcinoma. The starting material was blood, obtained from a patient whose treatment included radiotherapy and nephrectomy. The CDR3 nucleotides are TGTGCCAGCAGCTTAGGGGGTTCTGGGGCCAACGTCCTGACTTTC. Translation gives CASSLGGSGANVLTF.